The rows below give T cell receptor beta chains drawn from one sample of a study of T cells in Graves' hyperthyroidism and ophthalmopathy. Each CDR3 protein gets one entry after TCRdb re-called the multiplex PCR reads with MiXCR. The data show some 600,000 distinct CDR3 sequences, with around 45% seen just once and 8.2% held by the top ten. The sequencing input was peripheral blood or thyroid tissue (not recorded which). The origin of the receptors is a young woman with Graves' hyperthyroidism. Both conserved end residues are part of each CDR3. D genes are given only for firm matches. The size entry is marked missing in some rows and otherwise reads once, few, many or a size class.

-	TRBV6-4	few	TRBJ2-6	CASSDSGSGANVLTF	TGTGCCAGCAGTGACTCAGGCTCCGGGGCCAACGTCCTGACTTTC
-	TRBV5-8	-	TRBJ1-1	CASIGGGTEAFF	TGTGCCAGCATCGGAGGCGGCACTGAAGCTTTCTTT
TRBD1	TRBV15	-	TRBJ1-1	CATSPDRAAAFF	TGTGCCACCAGCCCGGACAGGGCGGCGGCTTTCTTT
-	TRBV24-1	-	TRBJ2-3	CATSDLDYKEYF	TGTGCCACCAGTGATTTGGACTACAAGGAGTATTTT
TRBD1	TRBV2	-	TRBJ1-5	CASSVGQTNQPQHF	TGTGCCAGCAGCGTGGGACAGACGAATCAGCCCCAGCATTTT
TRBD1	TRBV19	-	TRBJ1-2	CASSLLPERTGAGYTF	TGTGCCAGTAGCCTACTCCCCGAAAGGACAGGGGCCGGCTACACCTTC
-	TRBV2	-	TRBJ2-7	CASSYPPGRGPGEQYF	TGTGCCAGCAGTTACCCCCCGGGACGGGGGCCTGGTGAGCAGTACTTC
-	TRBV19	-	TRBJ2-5	CARLLEETQYF	TGTGCCCGTCTATTGGAAGAGACCCAGTACTTC
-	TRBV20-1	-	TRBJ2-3	CSARVEAQYF	TGCAGTGCTAGGGTGGAGGCGCAGTATTTT
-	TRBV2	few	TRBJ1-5	CASSESPGANLAQHF	TGTGCCAGCAGTGAAAGTCCGGGAGCTAATTTGGCCCAGCATTTT
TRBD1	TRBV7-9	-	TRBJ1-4	CASTLQGVDEKLFF	TGTGCCAGCACCCTACAGGGGGTTGACGAAAAACTGTTTTTT
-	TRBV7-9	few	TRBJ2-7	CASSLVQGGEQYF	TGTGCCAGCAGCTTGGTTCAGGGAGGCGAGCAGTACTTC
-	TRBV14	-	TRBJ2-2	CASSHPRTENTGELFF	TGTGCCAGCAGCCACCCCAGGACTGAGAACACCGGGGAGCTGTTTTTT
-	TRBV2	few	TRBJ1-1	CASSDPRVGTEAFF	TGTGCCAGCAGTGATCCCAGGGTAGGAACTGAAGCTTTCTTT
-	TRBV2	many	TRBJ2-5	CASMRGAAQETQYF	TGTGCCAGCATGAGGGGAGCGGCCCAAGAGACCCAGTACTTC
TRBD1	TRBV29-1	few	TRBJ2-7	CSAAGTGDSYEQYF	TGCAGCGCAGCCGGGACAGGGGATTCCTACGAGCAGTACTTC
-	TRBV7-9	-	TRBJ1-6	CASSSIYNSPLHF	TGTGCCAGCAGTTCAATATATAATTCACCCCTCCACTTT
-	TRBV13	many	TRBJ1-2	CASSLGLGGYTF	TGTGCCAGCAGCTTAGGCCTCGGGGGCTACACCTTC
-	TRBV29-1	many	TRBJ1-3	CSVEFLNTIYF	TGCAGCGTTGAATTTCTTAACACCATATATTTT
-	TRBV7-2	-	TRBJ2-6	CASSLMANVLTF	TGTGCCAGCAGCTTAATGGCCAACGTCCTGACTTTC
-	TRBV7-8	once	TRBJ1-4	CASSFEGRGGEKLFF	TGTGCCAGCAGCTTCGAAGGGAGGGGAGGCGAAAAACTGTTTTTT
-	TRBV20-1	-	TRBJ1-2	CSALAEANYGYTF	TGCAGTGCCCTCGCCGAAGCTAACTATGGCTACACCTTC
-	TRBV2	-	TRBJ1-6	CASSETGWSSYNSPLHF	TGTGCCAGCAGTGAAACAGGGTGGAGCTCCTATAATTCACCCCTCCACTTT
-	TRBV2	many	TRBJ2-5	CASRGEQGIGETQYF	TGTGCCAGCAGGGGAGAACAGGGAATAGGGGAGACCCAGTACTTC
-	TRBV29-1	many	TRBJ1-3	CSVPGPGNTIYF	TGCAGCGTTCCGGGCCCTGGAAACACCATATATTTT
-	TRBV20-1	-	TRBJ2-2	CSARPGANTGELFF	TGCAGTGCTAGACCGGGAGCGAACACCGGGGAGCTGTTTTTT
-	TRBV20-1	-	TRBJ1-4	CSARMETTNEKLFF	TGCAGTGCTAGAATGGAGACAACTAATGAAAAACTGTTTTTT
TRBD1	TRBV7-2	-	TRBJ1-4	CASSLVGDRDKLFF	TGTGCCAGCAGCTTAGTAGGGGACAGGGATAAGCTGTTTTTT
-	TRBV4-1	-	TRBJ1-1	CASSQDSTEAFF	TGCGCCAGCAGCCAAGATTCCACTGAAGCTTTCTTT
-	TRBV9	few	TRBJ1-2	CASSTTGRPFGGYTF	TGTGCCAGCAGCACAACGGGACGCCCCTTCGGGGGCTACACCTTC
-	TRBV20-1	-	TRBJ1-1	CSARDSNGLNTEASF	TGCAGTGCTAGAGATTCCAACGGCTTGAACACTGAAGCTTCCTTT
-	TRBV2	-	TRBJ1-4	CASSPGQFEKLFF	TGTGCCAGCAGTCCAGGACAGTTTGAAAAACTGTTTTTT
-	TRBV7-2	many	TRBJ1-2	CASSSGSQHGYTF	TGTGCCAGCAGCTCAGGGTCCCAACATGGCTACACCTTC
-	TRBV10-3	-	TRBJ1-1	CAIRLGAQNTEAFF	TGTGCCATCAGACTGGGGGCTCAGAACACTGAAGCTTTCTTT
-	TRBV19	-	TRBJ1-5	CASTDPEPPQHF	TGTGCCAGCACCGACCCCGAACCGCCCCAGCATTTT
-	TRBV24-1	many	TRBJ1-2	CATSVGGGYTF	TGTGCCACCAGTGTCGGAGGAGGCTACACCTTC
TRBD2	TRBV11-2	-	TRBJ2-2	CATSGTENTGEPFF	TGTGCCACCAGCGGGACCGAGAACACCGGGGAGCCGTTTTTT
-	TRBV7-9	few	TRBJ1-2	CASSLDLGDSYGYTF	TGTGCCAGCAGCTTGGATCTGGGGGACTCCTATGGCTACACCTTC
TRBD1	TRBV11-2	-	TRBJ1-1	CASSYTGTGVNTEAFF	TGTGCCAGCAGCTACACCGGGACAGGGGTGAACACTGAAGCTTTCTTT
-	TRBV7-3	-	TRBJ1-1	CASSLLGNTEASF	TGTGCCAGCAGCTTACTAGGGAACACTGAAGCTTCCTTT